This TCR beta chain was retrieved from a study of Graves' ophthalmopathy and Graves' hyperthyroidism. CDR1 and CDR2 (germline): DFQATT, SNEGSKA (reference sequence). This CDR3 contains 16 residues. V trimming: 3 bases; J trimming: 5 bases; junction bases outside the gene matches: 10. Beta-chain TCR CDR3 regions were amplified from RNA transcripts. First-round RT-PCR with HTBI primers preceded a second-round multiplex PCR. TCRdb reprocessed the multiplex PCR reads via MiXCR and lists one record per CDR3 protein. The sample has hundreds of thousands of distinct CDR3 sequences, more than 20% seen once. Study findings and constraints: Blood shared most expanded thyroid clonotypes above 0.001 frequency. Progression of ophthalmopathy was predicted by the model with roughly 65% sensitivity and roughly 78% specificity.

The sample holds a few counts of this clonotype. Antigen specificity is unknown. Hyperthyroidism patients, aged 18 to 65, were newly diagnosed, under 2 months' duration. Clinical symptoms, serum thyroxine, TRAb, thyroid ultrasound and orbital computed tomography were relied on for diagnosis. Sequencing input: peripheral blood. The receptor was derived from a young woman with stable Graves' hyperthyroidism. The chain links TRBV20-1 to TRBJ2-3; 11 nucleotides match TRBD2. CDR3: CSASVPLAGGIDTQYF. CDR3 bases: TGCAGTGCTAGCGTACCCCTAGCGGGAGGTATAGATACGCAGTATTTT.